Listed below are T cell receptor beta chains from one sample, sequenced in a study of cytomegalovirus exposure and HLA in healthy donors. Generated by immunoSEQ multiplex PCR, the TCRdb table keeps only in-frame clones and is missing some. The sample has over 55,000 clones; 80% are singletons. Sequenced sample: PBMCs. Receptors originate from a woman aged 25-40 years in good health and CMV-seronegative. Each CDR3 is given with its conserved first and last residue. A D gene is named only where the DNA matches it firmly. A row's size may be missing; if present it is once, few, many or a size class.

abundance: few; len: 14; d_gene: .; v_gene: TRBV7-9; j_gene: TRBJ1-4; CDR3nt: TGTGCCAGCAGCCCGCAGGGCGGGGATGAAAAACTGTTTTTT; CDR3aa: CASSPQGGDEKLFF
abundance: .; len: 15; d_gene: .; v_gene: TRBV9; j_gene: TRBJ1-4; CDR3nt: TGTGCCAGCAGCAGTTCAGGGTCGGGGGGTGAAAAACTGTTTTTT; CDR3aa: CASSSSGSGGEKLFF
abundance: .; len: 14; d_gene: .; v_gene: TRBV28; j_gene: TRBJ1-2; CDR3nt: TGTGCCAGCAGTTTCGACAGACAGATCTATGGCTACACCTTC; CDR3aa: CASSFDRQIYGYTF
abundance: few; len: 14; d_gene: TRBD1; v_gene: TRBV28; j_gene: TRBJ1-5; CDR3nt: TGTGCCAGCAGCAGGGGGAGAGGCAATCAGCCCCAGCATTTT; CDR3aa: CASSRGRGNQPQHF
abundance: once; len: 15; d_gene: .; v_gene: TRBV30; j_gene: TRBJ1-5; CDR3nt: TGTGCCTGGAGTGTAGGAAGGGGATGGAATCAGCCCCAGCATTTT; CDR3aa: CAWSVGRGWNQPQHF
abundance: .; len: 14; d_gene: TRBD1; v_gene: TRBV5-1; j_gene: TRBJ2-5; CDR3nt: TGCGCCAGCAGCTCTGGGACAGGGCGGGAGACCCAGTACTTC; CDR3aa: CASSSGTGRETQYF
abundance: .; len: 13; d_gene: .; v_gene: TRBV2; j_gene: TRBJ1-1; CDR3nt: TGTGCCAGCGGCCGCACGTCCGTGGCAGAAGCTTTCTTT; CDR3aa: CASGRTSVAEAFF
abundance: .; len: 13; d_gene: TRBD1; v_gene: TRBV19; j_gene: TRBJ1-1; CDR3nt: TGTGCCAGTCATACGACAGGGCCAACTGAAGCTTTCTTT; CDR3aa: CASHTTGPTEAFF
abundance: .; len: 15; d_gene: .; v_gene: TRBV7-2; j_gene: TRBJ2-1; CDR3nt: TGTGCCAGCAGCCTTGGAGGGGGGGGGCGGAATGAGCAGTTCTTC; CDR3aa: CASSLGGGGRNEQFF
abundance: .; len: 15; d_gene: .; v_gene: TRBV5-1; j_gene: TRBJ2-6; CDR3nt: TGCGCCAGCAGCCCTGACAGCTCTGGGGCCAACGTCCTGACTTTC; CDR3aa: CASSPDSSGANVLTF
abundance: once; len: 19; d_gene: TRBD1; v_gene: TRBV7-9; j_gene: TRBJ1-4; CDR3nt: TGTGCCAGCAGCTTAGGAAAGTGGACAGGGGGCCGGGGAAATGAAAAACTGTTTTTT; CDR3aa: CASSLGKWTGGRGNEKLFF
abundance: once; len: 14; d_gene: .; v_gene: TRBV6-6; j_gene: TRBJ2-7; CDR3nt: TGTGCCAGCAGTTCACAGTTATACTCCTACGAGCAGTACTTC; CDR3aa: CASSSQLYSYEQYF
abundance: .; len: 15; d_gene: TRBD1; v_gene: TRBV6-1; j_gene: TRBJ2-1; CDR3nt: TGTGCCAGCATTAAGACAGGGGAGGAATACAATGAGCAGTTCTTC; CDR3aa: CASIKTGEEYNEQFF
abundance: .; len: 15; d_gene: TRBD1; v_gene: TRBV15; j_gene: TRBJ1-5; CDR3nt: TGTGCCACCAGCAGAAGGACAGGGCACGGTCAGCCCCAGCATTTT; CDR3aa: CATSRRTGHGQPQHF
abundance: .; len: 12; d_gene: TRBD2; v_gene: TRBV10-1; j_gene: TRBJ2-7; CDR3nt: TGCGCCAGCAGTGAGCTAGCGGGCGAGCAGTACTTC; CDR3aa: CASSELAGEQYF
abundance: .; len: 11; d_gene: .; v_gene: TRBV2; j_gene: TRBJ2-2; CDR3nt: TGTGCCAGCAGGTCAATCGGGGAGCTGTTTTTT; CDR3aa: CASRSIGELFF
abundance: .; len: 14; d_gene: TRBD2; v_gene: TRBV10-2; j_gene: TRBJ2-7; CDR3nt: TGCGCCAGCAGTGAGCGGGGGGATCGGGGCGAGCAGTACTTC; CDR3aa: CASSERGDRGEQYF
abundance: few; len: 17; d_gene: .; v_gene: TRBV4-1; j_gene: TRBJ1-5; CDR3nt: TGCGCCAGCAGCCAAGATCCCTATGTGGTGAGCAATCAGCCCCAGCATTTT; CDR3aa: CASSQDPYVVSNQPQHF
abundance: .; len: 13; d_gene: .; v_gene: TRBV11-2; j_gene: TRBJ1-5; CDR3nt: TGTGCCAGCAGTGCAGGGGACAATCAGCCCCAGCATTTT; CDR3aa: CASSAGDNQPQHF
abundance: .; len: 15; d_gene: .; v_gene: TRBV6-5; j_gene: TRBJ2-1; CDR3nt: TGTGCCAGCAGTTACGACCGGGAGCGGTACAATGAGCAGTTCTTC; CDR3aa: CASSYDRERYNEQFF
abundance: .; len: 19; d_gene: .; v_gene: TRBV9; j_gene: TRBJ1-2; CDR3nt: TGTGCCAGCAGCGTAGGTGGGGTCTTGCAGAGGGGGAATGAACGAGGCTACACCTTC; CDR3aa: CASSVGGVLQRGNERGYTF
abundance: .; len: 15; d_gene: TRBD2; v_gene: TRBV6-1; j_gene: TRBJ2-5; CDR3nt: TGTGCCAGCAGTGAACTAGCGGGGGGACAAGAGACCCAGTACTTC; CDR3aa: CASSELAGGQETQYF
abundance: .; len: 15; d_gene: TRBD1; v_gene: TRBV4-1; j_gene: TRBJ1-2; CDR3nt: TGCGCCAGCAGCCAAGTCGGTCAGGGGGACTATGGCTACACCTTC; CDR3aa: CASSQVGQGDYGYTF
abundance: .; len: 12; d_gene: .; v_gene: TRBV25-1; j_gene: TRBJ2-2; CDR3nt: TGTGCCAGCAGCTGGAGGGACGGGGAGCTGTTTTTT; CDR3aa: CASSWRDGELFF
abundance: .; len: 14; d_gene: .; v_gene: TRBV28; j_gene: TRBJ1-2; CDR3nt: TGTGCCAGCAGTTTTCGCTTATGGGCCTATGGCTACACCTTC; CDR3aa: CASSFRLWAYGYTF
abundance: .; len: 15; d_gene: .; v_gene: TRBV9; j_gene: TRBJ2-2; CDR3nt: TGTGCCAGCAGCGCCGGGGACTCTCTTCTGAAGGAGCTGTTTTTT; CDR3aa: CASSAGDSLLKELFF
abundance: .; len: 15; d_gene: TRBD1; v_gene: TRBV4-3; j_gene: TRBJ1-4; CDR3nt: TGCGCCAGCAGCATCGGGACAGGGCAGGGTGAAAAACTGTTTTTT; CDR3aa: CASSIGTGQGEKLFF
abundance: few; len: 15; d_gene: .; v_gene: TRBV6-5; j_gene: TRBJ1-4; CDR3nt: TGTGCCAGCAGTTACGATACAGGGTCTAATGAAAAACTGTTTTTT; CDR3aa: CASSYDTGSNEKLFF
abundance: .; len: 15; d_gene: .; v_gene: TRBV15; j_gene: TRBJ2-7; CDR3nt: TGTGCCACCAGCAGAGGGGCGGGCAGCTCCTACGAGCAGTACTTC; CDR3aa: CATSRGAGSSYEQYF
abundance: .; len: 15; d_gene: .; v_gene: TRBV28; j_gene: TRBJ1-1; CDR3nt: TGTGCCAGCAGCAACCCCTCGGGAGTCCGCACTGAAGCTTTCTTT; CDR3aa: CASSNPSGVRTEAFF
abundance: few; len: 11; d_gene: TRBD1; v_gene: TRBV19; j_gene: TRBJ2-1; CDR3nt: TGTGCCAGTAGTATCGGGGACAGGGGACTCTTC; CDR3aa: CASSIGDRGLF
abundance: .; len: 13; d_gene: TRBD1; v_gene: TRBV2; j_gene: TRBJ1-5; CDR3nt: TGTGCCAGCAGGGGACAGCCCTCGGAGCCCCAGCATTTT; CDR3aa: CASRGQPSEPQHF
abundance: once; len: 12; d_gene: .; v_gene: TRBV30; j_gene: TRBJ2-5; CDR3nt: TGTGCCTGGAGTACGGGAGCGGAGACCCAGTACTTC; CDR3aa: CAWSTGAETQYF
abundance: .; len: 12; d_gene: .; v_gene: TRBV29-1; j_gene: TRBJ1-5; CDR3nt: TGCAGCTCCCGAGATCCGGGACAGCCCCAGCATTTT; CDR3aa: CSSRDPGQPQHF
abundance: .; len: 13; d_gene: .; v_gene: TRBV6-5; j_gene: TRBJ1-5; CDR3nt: TGTGCCAGCAAAGGCGGGGTCAATCAGCCCCAGCATTTT; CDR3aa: CASKGGVNQPQHF
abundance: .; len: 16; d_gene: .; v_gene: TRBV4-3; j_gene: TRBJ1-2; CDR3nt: TGCGCCAGCAGCCAAGATACAAGCGCTACTAACTATGGCTACACCTTC; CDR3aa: CASSQDTSATNYGYTF
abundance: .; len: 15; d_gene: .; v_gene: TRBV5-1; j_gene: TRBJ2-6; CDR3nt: TGCGCCAGCAGCTTGGGGCAGGCTGGGGCCAACGTCCTGACTTTC; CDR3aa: CASSLGQAGANVLTF
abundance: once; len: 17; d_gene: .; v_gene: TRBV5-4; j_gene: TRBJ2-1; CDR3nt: TGTGCCAGCAGCTTGGCCCAGGGGAGTAGGGTCTACAATGAGCAGTTCTTC; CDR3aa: CASSLAQGSRVYNEQFF
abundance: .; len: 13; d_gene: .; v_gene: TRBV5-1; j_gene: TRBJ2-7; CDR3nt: TGCGCCAGCAGCCCCTCCAACAGCCACGAGCAGTACTTC; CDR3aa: CASSPSNSHEQYF
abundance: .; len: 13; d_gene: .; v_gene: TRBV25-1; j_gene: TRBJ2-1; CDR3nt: TGTGCCAGCAGTCCCTCAGTCCAGAATGAGCAGTTCTTC; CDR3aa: CASSPSVQNEQFF
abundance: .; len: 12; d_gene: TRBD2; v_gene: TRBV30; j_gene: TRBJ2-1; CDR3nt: TGTGCCTGGAGTGCCGGGAGGAATGAGCAGTTCTTC; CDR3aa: CAWSAGRNEQFF
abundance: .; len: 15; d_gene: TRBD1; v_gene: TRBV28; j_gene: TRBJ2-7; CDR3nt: TGTGCCAGCAGTTTCGCTGGGACAGTTCCCTACGAGCAGTACTTC; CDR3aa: CASSFAGTVPYEQYF
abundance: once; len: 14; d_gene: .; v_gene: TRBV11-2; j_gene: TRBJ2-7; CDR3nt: TGTGCCAGCAGCCAGGAGGGGGGGTCCTACGAGCAGTACTTC; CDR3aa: CASSQEGGSYEQYF
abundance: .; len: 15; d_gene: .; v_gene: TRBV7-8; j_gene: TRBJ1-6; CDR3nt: TGTGCCAGCAGCCTGAGGGACATGGGGAATTCACCCCTCCACTTT; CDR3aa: CASSLRDMGNSPLHF
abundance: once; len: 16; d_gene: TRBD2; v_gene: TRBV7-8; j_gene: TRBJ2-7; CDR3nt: TGTGCCAGCAGCTTAGTAGGACTAGCGGGGTCCTACGAGCAGTACTTC; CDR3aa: CASSLVGLAGSYEQYF
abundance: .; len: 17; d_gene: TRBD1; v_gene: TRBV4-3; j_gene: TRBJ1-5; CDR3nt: TGCGCCAGCAGCCAAGATTACATCGGGACAGGAGACGGGCCCCAGCATTTT; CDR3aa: CASSQDYIGTGDGPQHF
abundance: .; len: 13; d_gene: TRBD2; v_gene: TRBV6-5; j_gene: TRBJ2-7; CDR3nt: TGTGCCAGCAGTCTCCTTGGGAGGGACGAGCAGTACTTC; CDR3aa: CASSLLGRDEQYF
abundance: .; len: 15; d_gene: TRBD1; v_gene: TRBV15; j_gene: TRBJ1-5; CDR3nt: TGTGCCACCAGCAGATTGACAGGGGCAAATCAGCCCCAGCATTTT; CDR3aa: CATSRLTGANQPQHF
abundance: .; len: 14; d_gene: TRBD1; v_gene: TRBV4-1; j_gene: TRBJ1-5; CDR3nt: TGCGCCAGCAGCCGGTCGACAGGGAATCAGCCCCAGCATTTT; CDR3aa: CASSRSTGNQPQHF
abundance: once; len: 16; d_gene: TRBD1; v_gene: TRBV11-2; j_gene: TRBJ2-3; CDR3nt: TGTGCCAGCAGCCTGGCCGGGACAGGGAAATCTGGTACGCAGTATTTT; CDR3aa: CASSLAGTGKSGTQYF
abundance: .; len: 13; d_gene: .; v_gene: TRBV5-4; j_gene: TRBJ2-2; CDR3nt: TGTGCCAGCAGCTTATCAGTCACCGGGGAGCTGTTTTTT; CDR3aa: CASSLSVTGELFF
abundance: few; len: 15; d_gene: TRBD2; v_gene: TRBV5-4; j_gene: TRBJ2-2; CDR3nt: TGTGCCAGCAGCTTGACTAGCGGATACACCGGGGAGCTGTTTTTT; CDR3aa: CASSLTSGYTGELFF
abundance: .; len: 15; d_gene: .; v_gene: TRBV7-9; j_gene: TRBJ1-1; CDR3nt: TGTGCCAGCAGCCCCCCTGAGGGATCTGGCACTGAAGCTTTCTTT; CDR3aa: CASSPPEGSGTEAFF
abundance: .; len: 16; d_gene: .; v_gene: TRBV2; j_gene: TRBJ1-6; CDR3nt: TGTGCCAGCAGTCTTACGGGGGGGACCTATAATTCACCCCTCCACTTT; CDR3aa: CASSLTGGTYNSPLHF
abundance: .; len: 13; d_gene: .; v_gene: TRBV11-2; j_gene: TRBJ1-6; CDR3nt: TGTGCCAGCAGCCTCAGACCAGGGAAATCCCTCCACTTT; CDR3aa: CASSLRPGKSLHF
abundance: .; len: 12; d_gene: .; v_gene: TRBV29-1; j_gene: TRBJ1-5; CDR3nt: TGCAGCGTTCTACTGAATGAGGGGCCCCAGCATTTT; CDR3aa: CSVLLNEGPQHF
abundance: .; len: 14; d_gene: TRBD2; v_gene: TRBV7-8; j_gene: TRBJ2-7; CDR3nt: TGTGCCAGCAGCTTAGGAAATAGCGGGAGCGAGGCGTACTTC; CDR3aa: CASSLGNSGSEAYF
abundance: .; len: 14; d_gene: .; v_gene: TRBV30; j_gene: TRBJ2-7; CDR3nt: TGTGCCTGGAGTGTACTCCGCACAGGGCTCGAGCAGTACTTC; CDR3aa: CAWSVLRTGLEQYF
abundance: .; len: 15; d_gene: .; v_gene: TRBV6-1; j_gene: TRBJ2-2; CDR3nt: TGTGCCAGCAGTCAGCGGACTGGTAACACCGGGGAGCTGTTTTTT; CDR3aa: CASSQRTGNTGELFF
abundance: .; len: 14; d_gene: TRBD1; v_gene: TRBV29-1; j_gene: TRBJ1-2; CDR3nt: TGCAGCGTTGAAAGCCCGGACAGGGGCTATGGCTACACCTTC; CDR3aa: CSVESPDRGYGYTF